The 10 T cell receptor beta chains below all came from one sample that was sequenced in a study of CD8 T cells in ankylosing spondylitis. In TCRdb, the 5' RACE reads were re-called with MiXCR into one record per CDR3 protein. The sample holds roughly 220,000 distinct CDR3 sequences, roughly a tenth seen once. Sequencing was carried out using blood, either unsorted or a sorted T cell fraction (not recorded which). The receptors derive from a male donor with ankylosing spondylitis or in good health (not recorded which).

In this sample, this clonotype turned up many times. The chain recombines TRBV5-1 with TRBJ1-6; D is perhaps TRBD1 (5 bases). Trimming shortened V by 0 bases and J by 6 bases, and 10 bases separated the two germline ends. Germline loops: CDR1 SGHRS, CDR2 YFSETQ. This CDR3 has 15 amino acids. DNA of the CDR3: TGCGCCAGCAGCTTGGAAGGGGCTCCTAATTCACCCCTCCACTTT. Translating gives CASSLEGAPNSPLHF.

The chain has TRBV20-1 and TRBJ2-7, with D perhaps being TRBD1 or TRBD2 (5 bases each). Trimming stripped 2 bases from V and 6 bases from J, with 17 bases between. Germline V gives CDR1 DFQATT, CDR2 SNEGSKA (reference sequence). This CDR3 has 14 residues. The CDR3 region has the DNA TGCAGTGCTAGATTCCGGGGCAGTCCCGGCGAGCAGTACTTC. This codes for CSARFRGSPGEQYF.

This clonotype occurred many times. The rearrangement uses TRBV28 and TRBJ2-3; the D is unclear. This CDR3 contains 14 residues. Germline V gene data show CDR1 as MDHEN and CDR2 as SYDVKM. Trimming left V 4 bases short and J 2 bases short, with 10 bases between. The CDR3 here is CASSSPANTDTQYF. CDR3 DNA sequence: TGTGCCAGCAGTTCCCCAGCAAACACAGATACGCAGTATTTT.

In this sample, this clonotype turned up many times. The chain combines TRBV20-1 with TRBJ1-4; 7 bases fit TRBD1. Germline CDR1 is DFQATT and CDR2 is SNEGSKA (reference sequence). This CDR3 spans 14 amino acids. J lost 2 bases, V lost 3 bases, and 3 bases had no gene match. CDR3 sequence: CSARPTGTNEKLFF. The CDR3 DNA reads TGCAGTGCTAGGCCGACAGGGACTAATGAAAAACTGTTTTTT.

There are a few counts of this clonotype. The chain links TRBV12-3 or TRBV12-4 to TRBJ2-1; 14 bases map to TRBD2. The CDR3 contains 17 residues. With V trimmed by 5 bases and J by 4 bases, 7 bases remained unmatched. CDR3 nucleotide sequence: TGTGCCAGCAGTCTACCGGGACTAGCGGGGGTTTACAATGAGCAGTTCTTC. Encoded protein: CASSLPGLAGVYNEQFF.

Ten or more counts support this clonotype. This chain joins TRBV11-3 and TRBJ2-1; tentatively, D is TRBD1 (5 bases). Germline CDR1 reads SGHNT; CDR2 reads YENEEA. Trimming pared 0 bases from V and 5 bases from J, leaving 8 bases between. CDR3 length: 14 amino acids. CDR3 residues: CASSLDRVDNEQFF. CDR3 nucleotides: TGTGCCAGCAGCTTAGACAGGGTCGACAATGAGCAGTTCTTC.

Note on this clonotype: This may come from a read error, since a much larger clone is one base off. The V gene is TRBV7-3, the J gene TRBJ1-1; D gene uncertain. This CDR3 spans 13 amino acids. V was shortened by 5 bases and J by 0 bases, with 7 bases between the two germline ends. Germline V gives CDR1 SGHTA, CDR2 FQGTGA. The CDR3 sequence is CASSKRVNTEAFF. CDR3 coding DNA: TGTGCCAGCAGCAAAAGGGTGAACACTGAAGCTTTCTTT.

The chain is built from TRBV12-3 or TRBV12-4 and TRBJ2-2, with 7 bases that match TRBD2. Germline trimming cut 3 bases from V and 9 bases from J; bases unmatched to any gene: 4. There are 13 residues in the CDR3. The CDR3 nucleotides read TGTGCCAGCAGTTTGGGGGGGAGGAGGGAGCTGTTTTTT. Its protein product is CASSLGGRRELFF.

This clonotype was recorded many times. The rearrangement uses TRBV12-3 or TRBV12-4 and TRBJ2-1; the D gene could be TRBD1 or TRBD2 (5 bases each). Between the trimmed V and J ends, which lost 7 bases and 2 bases, there was a span of 15 bases. The CDR3 totals 15 residues. CDR3 residues: CASNLGDPTYNEQFF. CDR3 nucleotide sequence: TGTGCCAGCAACTTGGGGGACCCTACCTACAATGAGCAGTTCTTC.

This clonotype came up many times. The chain is built from TRBV7-2 and TRBJ1-5; D is perhaps TRBD1 (5 bases). Germline CDR1 is SGHTA and CDR2 is FQGNSA. V was cut by 4 bases and J by 0 bases, with 10 bases left in between. This CDR3 spans 15 amino acids. The CDR3 region is CASSSAGGSNQPQHF. CDR3 in DNA: TGTGCCAGCAGCTCCGCCGGGGGTAGCAATCAGCCCCAGCATTTT.